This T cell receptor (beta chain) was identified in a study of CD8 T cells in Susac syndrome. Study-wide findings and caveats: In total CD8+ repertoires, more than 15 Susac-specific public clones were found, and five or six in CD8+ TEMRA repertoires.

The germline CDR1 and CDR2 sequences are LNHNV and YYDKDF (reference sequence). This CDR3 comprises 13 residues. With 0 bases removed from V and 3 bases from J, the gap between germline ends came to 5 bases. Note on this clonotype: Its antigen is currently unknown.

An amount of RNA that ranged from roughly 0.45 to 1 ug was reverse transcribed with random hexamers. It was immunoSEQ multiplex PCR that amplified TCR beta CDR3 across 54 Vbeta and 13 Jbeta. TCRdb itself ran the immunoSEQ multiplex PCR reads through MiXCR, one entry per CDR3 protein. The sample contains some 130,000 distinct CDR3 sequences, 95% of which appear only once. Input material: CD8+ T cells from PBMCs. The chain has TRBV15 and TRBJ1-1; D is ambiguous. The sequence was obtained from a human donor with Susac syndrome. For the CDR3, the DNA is TGTGCCACCAGCAGAGACTTAGACACTGAAGCTTTCTTT. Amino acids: CATSRDLDTEAFF.